This TCR beta chain emerged from a study of cytomegalovirus exposure and HLA in healthy donors. Background on the study: Among several hundred genotyped donors, around 80% fell in the Caucasian-associated ancestry cluster. Study outcomes and limitations: CMV serostatus was the sole immune exposure data available. On later analysis, the bulk of CMV-associated TCR beta chains appeared to be HLA-restricted. Later analysis demonstrated an association between a missense DCLRE1C variant and TCR beta V- and J-gene trimming.

Trimming took 0 bases from V and 4 from J, leaving 9 bases between them. Per the germline V gene, CDR1 is MNHNY and CDR2 is SVGAGI (reference sequence). This CDR3 has 14 amino acids. The PCR used 60 Vbeta and 13 Jbeta primers. Sequencing was performed with immunoSEQ multiplex PCR; in TCRdb, only in-frame clones are kept and a portion is missing. The sample records around 120,000 clones, about 79% being singletons. Of note for this clone: Its target is unknown.

The rearrangement links TRBV6-6 to TRBJ1-2, with D perhaps TRBD1 (5 bases). This sequence was found in a man younger than 45 in good health and CMV-seropositive. The specimen was PBMCs. This CDR3 reads CASSYSGGTYGYTF. In DNA, the CDR3 is TGTGCCAGCAGTTACTCGGGGGGAACCTATGGCTACACCTTC.